This T cell receptor (beta chain) was observed in a study of Ad26.COV2.S vaccination and SARS-CoV-2 variants (dated by TCRdb to 2020 to 2022). In the study overall: Donors in the vaccine arm were drawn from COV1001, a multicentre, randomized, double-blind, placebo-controlled phase I-IIa trial testing Ad26.COV2.S in healthy adults. Ad26.COV2.S was given intramuscularly at 5x10^10 or 1x10^11 viral particles, as a single shot or as two shots 56 days apart. TCRbeta repertoire sequencing was used to assess the specificity and breadth of SARS-CoV-2-reactive T cell receptors after Ad26.COV2.S vaccination. A total of approximately 32 samples were included in the TCR-sequenced set, comprising about 20 Ad26.COV2.S vaccine recipients, 5 placebo recipients and 8 SARS-CoV-2 convalescent individuals. Trial participants were randomized into five groups of five, in which low-dose or high-dose Ad26.COV2.S was given once or twice, or placebo was given on both occasions. Investigators remained blinded to trial group allocation during experiments and outcome assessment. Overall study outcomes, separate from this receptor: Vaccine and placebo recipients had similar non-spike TCR breadth, a finding consistent with the vaccine containing only spike. Comparing responses between vaccine doses or regimens was not something the study was powered to do. Substantial breadth of spike-specific CD8+ and CD4+ T cell responses was reported after vaccination. Compared with placebo recipients, Ad26.COV2.S recipients showed higher spike-specific TCR breadth (P = 0.0014). The authors noted that total T cell responses may have been underestimated by the TCR breadth and depth analyses.

As for this clone: The antigen it binds to is not known. Base qualities are not at hand, and no much larger clone is one base apart.

At the junction V is shortened by 3 bases and J by 7 bases, with 18 bases in between. The CDR3 runs 15 amino acids, cysteine and phenylalanine included. The entry retains the CDR3 DNA only, 45 bases that are in frame from base 1. According to the germline V gene, CDR1 reads MDHEN and CDR2 reads SYDVKM. This specimen's treatment or condition label, interpreted: roughly 19 received Ad26.COV2.S at low or high dose, single or two shots; 5 received placebo; per-sample allocation not given. For vaccine and placebo recipients, repertoires were sequenced using samples collected on day 63 after the first injection. In Cohort 1b, about two dozen adults aged 18-55 years were enrolled at a single site in Boston, USA, between 29 July and 7 August 2020. Ad26.COV2.S consisted of a replication-incompetent adenovirus type 26 vector by which a prefusion-stabilized SARS-CoV-2 spike protein from the original Wuhan strain was expressed.

The immunoSEQ Assay was the method used to sequence TCRbeta CDR3 regions. After extraction, genomic DNA underwent amplification by bias-controlled multiplex PCR, followed by high-throughput sequencing. The study's own analysis went as follows. To quantify the absolute abundance of every unique TCRbeta CDR3 region, sequences were collapsed and filtered. T cell fraction was estimated by normalization of TCRbeta template counts to usable DNA, with usable DNA being measured through amplification of reference genes present in all nucleated cells. Repertoire TCRs were annotated as SARS-CoV-2-specific by exact matching of V gene, CDR3 amino acid sequence and J gene to a known reactive TCR set. The reference SARS-CoV-2 TCR set was derived from MIRA and filtered for enrichment in COVID-19-positive ImmuneCODE repertoires, a step that removed public or cross-reactive TCRs. Based on the MIRA antigens, annotated TCRs were further analysed at the level of specific ORF or position within ORF. Breadth was defined as annotated unique rearrangements over total unique productive rearrangements; depth was the summed frequency of those rearrangements. TCR breadth was compared between groups using two-sided Wilcoxon rank-sum tests. TCRdb re-hosts the immuneACCESS table, in-frame sequences only. Its copies lack some clones; in the studies checked, an unresolved V gene accounts for under half of them, and the cause for the rest is not known. The D gene and trimming were derived from the DNA, and the V and J assignments and clone size from that table. Here the sample has 300,000 to 350,000 clones; 86% occur a single time. About 10% of the sample goes to the ten largest clones.

The sample consisted of peripheral blood, taken in a trial of Ad26.COV2.S vaccine versus placebo. This TCR was recovered from a person aged 18-60 years who received the Ad26.COV2.S COVID-19 vaccine or a placebo. Recombination linked TRBV28 to TRBJ1-1, with TRBD1 perhaps the D gene, on 6 matching bases. For the CDR3, the sequence is CASSFGSGDIGEAFF. The nucleotide sequence is given as TGTGCCAGCAGTTTCGGGTCAGGGGATATTGGTGAAGCTTTCTTT. This CDR3, with the reference TRBV28 and TRBJ1-1 proteins standing in past its ends, gives the full variable domain DVKVTQSSRYLVKRTGEKVFLECVQDMDHENMFWYRQDPGLGLRLIYFSYDVKMKEKGDIPEGYSVSREKKERFSLILESASTNQTSMYLCASSFGSGDIGEAFFGQGTRLTVV.